This TCR beta chain was observed in a study of cytomegalovirus exposure and HLA in healthy donors. At the level of the study: The 100 to 150 validation repertoires, a later analysis reported, used the same platform as the 650 to 800 repertoires from the first cohort.

This CDR3 has 13 residues. The V gene lost 4 bases and the J gene lost 7 bases, with 13 bases spanning the gap. Germline CDR1 and CDR2: MNHNS and SASEGT. Generated by immunoSEQ multiplex PCR, the TCRdb table keeps only in-frame clones and is missing some. The table includes approximately 60,000 clones, approximately 95% detected once. The chain uses TRBV6-1 and TRBJ1-2, with D perhaps TRBD1 (6 bases). This receptor was obtained from a young woman in good health and CMV-seropositive. Sequencing input: PBMCs. This CDR3 reads CASSVRDKAGYTF. In DNA, the CDR3 is TGTGCCAGCAGTGTGAGGGACAAGGCTGGCTACACCTTC.